Listed here are 30 T cell receptor beta chains from one sample, sequenced in a study of cytomegalovirus exposure and HLA in healthy donors. PCR was performed using 60 Vbeta and 13 Jbeta primers. Some clones are missing from TCRdb's copy, which holds only in-frame ones; the method was immunoSEQ multiplex PCR. The table shows around 150,000 clones, with 55% to 80% occurring only once. The source material was PBMCs. These receptors all stem from a woman between 55 and 75 years old in good health and CMV-seropositive.

The chain carries TRBV19 and TRBJ1-2, with 8 bases identical to TRBD1. Trimming at V came to 7 bases and at J to 7 bases, leaving 14 bases not matched to a gene. From germline, CDR1 is LNHDA and CDR2 SQIVND (reference sequence). The CDR3 runs to 15 residues. Here the CDR3 DNA reads TGTGCCAGTATTAACAGCGCCAGGGGGCTAGGTGGCTACACCTTC. Translating it yields CASINSARGLGGYTF.

This chain joins TRBV5-1 and TRBJ2-7; 8 bases fit TRBD1. Germline V CDR1 and CDR2: SGHRS, YFSETQ. This CDR3 region has 13 residues. Unmatched junction bases numbered 1, after V lost 2 bases and J lost 3 bases. CDR3 nucleotide sequence: TGCGCCAGCAGCTTTACAGGGGGCTACGAGCAGTACTTC. It specifies CASSFTGGYEQYF. The complete variable domain, with remaining parts taken from reference TRBV5-1 and TRBJ2-7, reads KAGVTQTPRYLIKTRGQQVTLSCSPISGHRSVSWYQQTPGQGLQFLFEYFSETQRNKGNFPGRFSGRQFSNSRSEMNVSTLELGDSALYLCASSFTGGYEQYFGPGTRLTVT.

The gene calls are TRBV5-1 and TRBJ2-5; 11 bases agree with TRBD2. Germline CDR1 reads SGHRS; CDR2 reads YFSETQ. Losses at the gene ends were 3 bases for V and 4 bases for J; bases not matched to a gene: 5. The CDR3 spans 15 residues. CDR3 in DNA: TGCGCCAGCAGCTCGGCCGGGACTAGCGGAGAGACCCAGTACTTC. Translation gives CASSSAGTSGETQYF.

This chain links TRBV7-2 with TRBJ1-3; a possible D gene is TRBD1 (5 bases). This CDR3 contains 15 residues. From germline, CDR1 is SGHTA and CDR2 FQGNSA. Trimming removed 5 bases from V and 3 bases from J, with 14 bases in between. As DNA, the CDR3 is TGTGCCAGCAGCCCTCAAGGGGTCCTTGGAAACACCATATATTTT. It encodes CASSPQGVLGNTIYF.

This clone was detected only a few times. J is TRBJ1-4 and V is TRBV28, with D unresolved. Germline lookup yields CDR1 MDHEN and CDR2 SYDVKM. V lost 6 bases to trimming and J lost 10 bases, with 12 bases between them. The CDR3 extends over 12 amino acids. The CDR3 region is CASRPQARKLFF. The CDR3 region has the DNA TGTGCCAGCAGACCCCAGGCCAGAAAACTGTTTTTT.

V and J are TRBV5-4 and TRBJ2-7; TRBD1 agrees at 7 bases. This CDR3 is built from 15 residues. CDR1 and CDR2 from the germline V gene are SGHNT and YYREEE (reference sequence). V shed 4 bases and J 2 bases; nucleotides not matched to a gene: 9. The CDR3 nucleotides are TGTGCCAGCAGCACCGGGACAGCCCTCACCTACGAGCAGTACTTC. It yields the protein CASSTGTALTYEQYF.

This clone was recorded only once. V is TRBV19 and J is TRBJ1-1; D is unresolved. The CDR3 totals 14 residues. Trimming removed 6 bases from V and 0 bases from J, with 11 bases in between. The V gene's germline CDR1 is LNHDA and CDR2 SQIVND (reference sequence). The CDR3 loop reads CASRVVDLNTEAFF. The CDR3 DNA reads TGTGCCAGTAGAGTTGTAGACTTGAACACTGAAGCTTTCTTT.

The chain carries TRBV5-5 and TRBJ1-1, with D possibly being TRBD1 (5 bases). The CDR3 totals 14 residues. Germline values: CDR1 SGHKS, CDR2 YYEKEE (reference sequence). Trimming removed 4 bases at V and 1 base at J, with 11 bases between. DNA for the CDR3: TGTGCCAGCAGCCAGGGACTTTCGAACACTGAAGCTTTCTTT. It codes for CASSQGLSNTEAFF. Drawing the rest from reference TRBV5-5 and TRBJ1-1, the complete variable domain is DAGVTQSPTHLIKTRGQQVTLRCSPISGHKSVSWYQQVLGQGPQFIFQYYEKEERGRGNFPDRFSARQFPNYSSELNVNALLLGDSALYLCASSQGLSNTEAFFGQGTRLTVV.

V and J are TRBV7-6 and TRBJ2-1, with D uncertain. V was pared by 5 bases and J by 7 bases, with 6 bases between. The CDR3 sequence is 11 residues long. In germline, CDR1 is SGHVS, CDR2 FNYEAQ. The CDR3 region is CASSQWNEQFF. The CDR3 nucleotides read TGTGCCAGCAGCCAGTGGAATGAGCAGTTCTTC.

The sample holds a few counts of this clone. The rearrangement uses TRBV7-9 and TRBJ2-1, with D perhaps matching TRBD2 (7 bases). Germline lookup yields CDR1 SEHNR and CDR2 FQNEAQ (reference sequence). The CDR3 covers 16 residues. Between the trimmed V and J ends, which lost 5 bases and 9 bases, there was a span of 23 bases. In DNA, the CDR3 is TGTGCCAGCAGCACCGGACTAGGGGGAGGGGGTAGTGAGCAGTTCTTC. Encoded protein: CASSTGLGGGGSEQFF.

The chain combines TRBV11-2 with TRBJ2-3; D gene unclear. The germline V and J ends were trimmed by 3 bases and 5 bases, with 12 bases remaining between them. Germline V lookup: CDR1 SGHAT, CDR2 FQNNGV. The CDR3 totals 14 residues. The CDR3 here is CASSFLPPGDTQYF. As DNA, the CDR3 is TGTGCCAGCAGCTTCTTGCCCCCCGGAGATACGCAGTATTTT.

This clone showed up many times. The chain is built from TRBV30 and TRBJ1-1; D gene ambiguous. Per germline, CDR1 GTSNPN and CDR2 SVGIG (reference sequence). Deletions cut 2 bases from V and 10 bases from J, with 11 bases between. The CDR3 runs 11 residues. The CDR3 reads CAWSIGLSAFF. DNA for the CDR3: TGTGCCTGGAGTATCGGGTTGTCAGCTTTCTTT. Together with reference TRBV30 and TRBJ1-1, the CDR3 gives the full variable domain: SQTIHQWPATLVQPVGSPLSLECTVEGTSNPNLYWYRQAAGRGLQLLFYSVGIGQISSEVPQNLSASRPQDRQFILSSKKLLLSDSGFYLCAWSIGLSAFFGQGTRLTVV.

The chain is built from TRBV28 and TRBJ1-2, with a weak D call TRBD1 (5 bases). This CDR3 contains 19 residues. Per the germline V gene, CDR1 is MDHEN and CDR2 is SYDVKM. V lost 3 bases to trimming and J lost 1 base, with 24 bases between them. This chain's CDR3 is CASSFTLIVRSDSNYGYTF. As DNA, the CDR3 is TGTGCCAGCAGTTTCACCCTAATTGTACGGAGCGACAGTAACTATGGCTACACCTTC.

This chain links TRBV5-1 with TRBJ2-7; D not certain. The length of the CDR3 is 13 residues. Germline V gene data show CDR1 as SGHRS and CDR2 as YFSETQ. The V end was cut by 0 bases, the J end by 3 bases, with 7 bases between. CDR3 amino acids: CASSLGPDYEQYF. As DNA, the CDR3 is TGCGCCAGCAGCTTGGGGCCCGACTACGAGCAGTACTTC.

This clone was seen once. An end of the junction differs from the germline gene, which may be a read error. This rearrangement joins TRBV4-1 to TRBJ1-3, with D possibly being TRBD1 (5 bases). The CDR3 has 17 amino acids. Per germline, CDR1 MGHRA and CDR2 YSYEKL. CDR3: CASSQEFFGGTGSTIYF. CDR3 DNA: TGCGCCAGCAGCCAAGAGTTCTTCGGGGGTACTGGAAGCACCATATATTTT.

This chain joins TRBV7-2 and TRBJ2-7, with 8 bases lining up with TRBD1. V shed 0 bases and J 2 bases; nucleotides not matched to a gene: 6. This CDR3 is built from 16 residues. The germline V gene has CDR1 SGHTA and CDR2 FQGNSA. DNA of the CDR3: TGTGCCAGCAGCTTAGCGTTAAGGACAGGGCCCTACGAGCAGTACTTC. As protein: CASSLALRTGPYEQYF.

The chain employs TRBV9 and TRBJ1-1; TRBD1 is a possible D gene (5 bases). The CDR3 is made up of 15 amino acids. Per the germline V gene, CDR1 is SGDLS and CDR2 is YYNGEE. The V end lost 2 bases, the J end lost 0 bases, and 11 bases lay between the germline ends. CDR3 in amino acids: CASSVGWGLNTEAFF. The CDR3 DNA reads as TGTGCCAGCAGCGTCGGCTGGGGCTTGAACACTGAAGCTTTCTTT.

The chain is built from TRBV5-8 and TRBJ1-4; TRBD1 matches 10 bases. CDR1 and CDR2 from the germline V gene are SGHTS and YDEGEE. Trimming at V came to 2 bases and at J to 7 bases, leaving 8 bases not matched to a gene. This CDR3 is built from 16 residues. The DNA for the CDR3 is TGTGCCAGCAGCTTTCGGCCGGGACAGGGGAGTGAAAAACTGTTTTTT. Translating it yields CASSFRPGQGSEKLFF. Drawing the rest from reference TRBV5-8 and TRBJ1-4, the complete variable domain is EAGVTQSPTHLIKTRGQQATLRCSPISGHTSVYWYQQALGLGLQFLLWYDEGEERNRGNFPPRFSGRQFPNYSSELNVNALELEDSALYLCASSFRPGQGSEKLFFGSGTQLSVL.

In DNA, the CDR3 is TGCGCCAGCAGCCAGTTACCGGGACAGGGGGCCGGGGGCTACACCTTC. It is translated as CASSQLPGQGAGGYTF. This rearrangement joins TRBV4-1 to TRBJ1-2, with 12 bases matching TRBD1. CDR1 is MGHRA and CDR2 is YSYEKL in the germline V gene. This CDR3 region has 16 residues. The trim removed 3 bases at V and 8 bases at J, leaving 10 bases unmatched.

V is TRBV6-6 and J is TRBJ2-1; 7 bases match TRBD1. The germline V gene has CDR1 MNHNY and CDR2 SVGAGI (reference sequence). CDR3 length: 12 amino acids. Losses at the gene ends were 10 bases for V and 4 bases for J; bases not matched to a gene: 4. CDR3 region: CATRDRYNEQFF. The DNA of the CDR3 is TGTGCCACCAGGGACAGATACAATGAGCAGTTCTTC.

This chain connects TRBV5-1 to TRBJ2-5; 9 nucleotides align to TRBD2. The CDR3 is made up of 15 amino acids. With V trimmed by 0 bases and J by 4 bases, 4 bases remained unmatched. Germline V CDR1 and CDR2: SGHRS, YFSETQ. The CDR3 spells CASSLVAGVAETQYF. The CDR3 DNA reads as TGCGCCAGCAGCTTGGTAGCGGGAGTCGCAGAGACCCAGTACTTC.

This clone was counted a few times. The chain joins TRBV6-5 to TRBJ1-1, with D perhaps TRBD1 (6 bases). The CDR3 has 13 amino acids. The V end lost 6 bases, the J end lost 5 bases, and 13 bases lay between the germline ends. Germline CDR1 MNHEY, CDR2 SVGAGI. For the CDR3, the DNA is TGTGCCAGCAGCATACAGGGTCAGACTGAAGCTTTCTTT. Translated: CASSIQGQTEAFF.

The chain links TRBV25-1 to TRBJ2-1, with 8 bases aligning to TRBD1. The germline CDR1 and CDR2 sequences are MGHDK and SYGVNS. The CDR3 has 12 residues. After removal of 9 bases from V and 9 bases from J, the junction contained 7 bases not matched to a gene. CDR3: CASQGAQGEQFF. In nucleotides, the CDR3 is TGTGCCAGTCAGGGGGCGCAGGGTGAGCAGTTCTTC.

This clone was observed a single time. The gene calls are TRBV5-1 and TRBJ2-5, with D tentatively TRBD1 (6 bases). The J call may be faulty, since TRBJ2-7 better matches the DNA end. Germline V CDR1 and CDR2: SGHRS, YFSETQ. This CDR3 contains 16 residues. The DNA of the CDR3 is TGCGCCAGCAGCTCCACAGGGTCCGGTGGGTTCCACGAGCAGTACTTC. It translates to CASSSTGSGGFHEQYF.

The rearrangement joins TRBV6-5 to TRBJ2-2; 7 bases agree with TRBD2. The CDR3 sequence is 14 residues long. The germline CDR1 and CDR2 sequences are MNHEY and SVGAGI. With 10 bases clipped from V and 6 bases from J, the junction kept 11 bases outside the gene matches. In nucleotides, the CDR3 is TGTGCCATTAGGGAGGGCGGGATGGCCGGGGAGCTGTTTTTT. Translating gives CAIREGGMAGELFF.

The chain carries TRBV30 and TRBJ2-5; perhaps TRBD1 as D (5 bases). The DNA end is a closer match to TRBJ2-7, so the J assignment may be wrong. Germline CDR1 reads GTSNPN; CDR2 reads SVGIG (reference sequence). The CDR3 is 14 amino acids. Here the CDR3 reads CAWRFSGQFYEQYF. CDR3 in DNA: TGTGCCTGGAGGTTCTCAGGGCAGTTCTACGAGCAGTACTTC.

Only a few counts were recorded for this clone. The V and J genes are TRBV28 and TRBJ2-1; perhaps TRBD1 as D (6 bases). Trimming removed 4 bases at V and 6 bases at J, with 13 bases between. CDR1 and CDR2 from the germline V gene are MDHEN and SYDVKM. The CDR3 contains 14 residues. The CDR3 DNA reads as TGTGCCAGCAGTTCGGGCTTCAGGGGCAATGAGCAGTTCTTC. Its translation: CASSSGFRGNEQFF.

This clone was counted between two and nine times. V and J are TRBV11-2 and TRBJ1-2; D gene uncertain. The CDR3 runs 13 residues. V lost 0 bases and J lost 2, with 4 bases in between. Germline V CDR1 and CDR2: SGHAT, FQNNGV. CDR3: CASSLDSNYGYTF. DNA for the CDR3: TGTGCCAGCAGCTTAGACTCCAACTATGGCTACACCTTC.

The V call is TRBV28, the J call TRBJ2-2; 8 nucleotides agree with TRBD2. V shed 3 bases, J shed 10 bases, and the junction held 10 bases outside the gene matches. This CDR3 is built from 15 residues. Germline V gene sequence: CDR1 MDHEN, CDR2 SYDVKM. The CDR3 protein is CASSFGTRFFEELFF. CDR3 nucleotide sequence: TGTGCCAGCAGTTTCGGGACTAGATTTTTCGAGGAGCTGTTTTTT.

This chain joins TRBV18 and TRBJ1-1, with D hard to call. Per the germline V gene, CDR1 is KGHSH and CDR2 is LQKENI. The CDR3 extends over 13 amino acids. V lost 5 bases and J 4 bases, leaving 11 bases between the germline ends. CDR3 sequence (DNA): TGTGCCAGCTCATATGGAGCTTTCACTGAAGCTTTCTTT. Encoded protein: CASSYGAFTEAFF. The variable domain in full, with the rest retrieved from reference TRBV18 and TRBJ1-1, is NAGVMQNPRHLVRRRGQEARLRCSPMKGHSHVYWYRQLPEEGLKFMVYLQKENIIDESGMPKERFSAEFPKEGPSILRIQQVVRGDSAAYFCASSYGAFTEAFFGQGTRLTVV.